One sample yielded the 13 T cell receptor beta chains listed below, sequenced in a study of vaccination effects on CD4 cells after COVID-19. Antigen-specific CD4+ T cell clonotypes were called by their expansion after viral peptide-pool culture in ViraFEST. When more than 9 days of culture had elapsed, CD4+ T cells were isolated. TCRdb's table, derived via immunoSEQ multiplex PCR, lists solely in-frame clones and lacks some. The repertoire holds 50,000 or so clones, with approximately 79% as singletons. Antigen specificity for these receptors is unknown. The source was CD4+ T cells from PBMCs cultured with HCoV-229E spike peptides, collected before COVID-19 vaccination. The receptors stem from a human donor who received a COVID-19 vaccine.

The sample holds a few counts of this clone. The chain uses TRBV5-1 and TRBJ2-1; 9 positions agree with TRBD2. The CDR3 is 15 residues long. In germline, CDR1 is SGHRS, CDR2 YFSETQ. Trimming removed 4 bases from V and 1 base from J; junction bases left unmatched: 3. CDR3 protein: CASSASGVSYNEQFF. In nucleotides, the CDR3 is TGCGCCAGCAGCGCTAGCGGGGTTTCCTACAATGAGCAGTTCTTC.

The chain is built from TRBV5-8 and TRBJ2-1, with TRBD2 as a possible D gene (6 bases). The germline V and J ends were trimmed by 7 bases and 5 bases, with 19 bases remaining between them. This CDR3 spans 15 amino acids. Germline V gene data show CDR1 as SGHTS and CDR2 as YDEGEE. The CDR3 DNA reads TGTGCCAGCCCTAGGACTACCTTTGGAAACAATGAGCAGTTCTTC. As protein: CASPRTTFGNNEQFF.

This chain joins TRBV5-5 and TRBJ2-7, with 7 bases aligning to TRBD2. V dropped 2 bases and J dropped 4; count of bases not matched to a gene: 6. Germline-derived CDR1 and CDR2 are SGHKS and YYEKEE (reference sequence). There are 14 residues in the CDR3. As DNA, the CDR3 is TGTGCCAGCAGCTTAGTAGCGGGTGCTTACGAGCAGTACGTC. Its translation is CASSLVAGAYEQYV.

The chain is built from TRBV11-2 and TRBJ2-6, with 10 bases matching TRBD1. There are 18 residues in the CDR3. Germline trimming cut 5 bases from V and 0 bases from J; bases unmatched to any gene: 7. In germline, CDR1 is SGHAT, CDR2 FQNNGV. The CDR3 nucleotides read TGTGCCAGCAGCCCCCGGGACAGGGGTCACTCTGGGGCCAACGTCCTGACTTTC. It translates to CASSPRDRGHSGANVLTF.

The J gene is TRBJ1-6, the V gene TRBV2; the D is unclear. From germline, CDR1 is SNHLY and CDR2 FYNNEI. The CDR3 length is 15 residues. V was pared by 7 bases and J by 3 bases, with 13 bases between. The CDR3 DNA reads as TGTGCCAGCAACGTCCCTCGAGACTATAATTCACCCCTCCACTTT. Amino acid sequence: CASNVPRDYNSPLHF.

The rearrangement links TRBV7-2 to TRBJ2-3; D ambiguous. The germline V gene encodes CDR1 SGHTA and CDR2 FQGNSA. V was shortened by 5 bases and J by 3 bases, with 6 bases between the two germline ends. This CDR3 has 12 amino acids. The CDR3 reads CASSQMTDTQYF. CDR3 nucleotide sequence: TGTGCCAGCAGCCAGATGACAGATACGCAGTATTTT. The variable domain in full, completed from reference TRBV7-2 and TRBJ2-3, reads GAGVSQSPSNKVTEKGKDVELRCDPISGHTALYWYRQSLGQGLEFLIYFQGNSAPDKSGLPSDRFSAERTGGSVSTLTIQRTQQEDSAVYLCASSQMTDTQYFGPGTRLTVL.

The rearrangement links TRBV5-1 to TRBJ1-1; 8 positions match TRBD1. CDR3 length: 15 residues. Germline CDR1 reads SGHRS; CDR2 reads YFSETQ. J lost 4 bases, V lost 4 bases, and 9 bases had no gene match. CDR3 sequence (DNA): TGCGCCAGCAGCCCCAACCCACAGGGGGGCACTGAAGCTTTCTTT. Translation: CASSPNPQGGTEAFF.

The gene calls are TRBV4-1 and TRBJ1-6; D gene unclear. Deletions cut 0 bases from V and 0 bases from J, with 9 bases between. Germline V CDR1 and CDR2: MGHRA, YSYEKL. CDR3 length: 17 residues. The CDR3 region is CASSQDTGSSYNSPLHF. The CDR3 DNA is TGCGCCAGCAGCCAAGATACGGGGAGCTCCTATAATTCACCCCTCCACTTT.

Points on this clone: The same CDR3 also results from other DNA sequences found in this sample. V gene TRBV29-1 combines with J gene TRBJ1-1, with 8 bases identical to TRBD1. Germline lookup yields CDR1 SQVTM and CDR2 ANQGSEA. This CDR3 has 12 amino acids. V dropped 6 bases and J dropped 1; count of bases not matched to a gene: 1. The CDR3 here is CSVDRGNTEAFF. The CDR3 coding sequence is TGCAGCGTAGACAGGGGGAACACTGAAGCTTTCTTT.

This clone was counted a few times. The chain has TRBV5-1 and TRBJ1-6, with D possibly TRBD1 on 6 matching bases. CDR1 and CDR2 from the germline V gene are SGHRS and YFSETQ. Between the trimmed V and J ends, which lost 1 base and 8 bases, there was a span of 7 bases. The CDR3 covers 13 residues. This chain's CDR3 is CASSLNRDSPLHF. The CDR3 bases are TGCGCCAGCAGCTTGAACAGGGATTCACCCCTCCACTTT.

The chain employs TRBV30 and TRBJ2-1; the match to TRBD1 covers 7 bases. V lost 8 bases, J lost 0 bases, and 7 bases stayed unmatched. The V gene's germline CDR1 is GTSNPN and CDR2 SVGIG (reference sequence). The CDR3 has 14 amino acids. As DNA, the CDR3 is TGTGCCGGAATGACAGGGTTCTCCTACAATGAGCAGTTCTTC. Its protein product is CAGMTGFSYNEQFF.

The rearrangement joins TRBV28 to TRBJ1-3; 9 bases align to TRBD1. CDR3 length equals 16 residues. Germline V gene lookup returns CDR1 MDHEN and CDR2 SYDVKM. The junction had 11 bases not matched to a gene; V was cut back by 3 bases and J by 8 bases. CDR3 nucleotides: TGTGCCAGCAGTTTTGGTTACAGGGGGCTTGGGTACACCATATATTTT. Translation gives CASSFGYRGLGYTIYF.

This chain connects TRBV15 to TRBJ2-7; no firm D call. The length of the CDR3 is 13 residues. The V end was cut by 6 bases, the J end by 3 bases, with 12 bases between. CDR1 is LNHNV, CDR2 YYDKDF, per germline (reference sequence). CDR3 DNA: TGTGCCACCAGAAAGCACTCGTTCTACGAGCAGTACGTC. Its translation: CATRKHSFYEQYV.